This T cell receptor beta chain emerged from a study of CD8+ T cells in alopecia areata. Study background: At a dose of 5 to 10 mg twice daily, oral tofacitinib was given to treated patients. Study outcomes and limitations: Scalp lesions, especially in alopecia totalis/universalis, had higher clonality than normal scalp.

Reverse transcription of extracted RNA yielded cDNA, which provided the sequencing template. Sequencing was performed with immunoSEQ multiplex PCR; in TCRdb, only in-frame clones are kept and a portion is missing. In the table there are 100,000 to 150,000 clones, approximately 38% of which are singletons. The CDR3 length is 16 residues. The trim removed 6 bases at V and 5 bases at J, leaving 11 bases unmatched. The germline CDR1 and CDR2 sequences are SNHLY and FYNNEI. Turning to this clone: Its antigen remains unidentified.

Sequencing was performed on CD4+ T cells sorted from blood. The chain links TRBV2 to TRBJ2-2, with 8 bases fitting TRBD1. The TCR sequence derives from a human donor with alopecia areata. CDR3 sequence (DNA): TGTGCCAGCAGCTCGCTGCCAGGGGGCGTGACCGGGGAGCTGTTTTTT. This encodes CASSSLPGGVTGELFF. Full variable domain (outside the CDR3, taken from reference TRBV2 and TRBJ2-2): EPEVTQTPSHQVTQMGQEVILRCVPISNHLYFYWYRQILGQKVEFLVSFYNNEISEKSEIFDDQFSVERPDGSNFTLKIRSTKLEDSAMYFCASSSLPGGVTGELFFGEGSRLTVL.